The sequence of this T cell receptor (beta chain) was determined in a study of early T cells in non-severe SARS-CoV-2 infection (dated by TCRdb to about 2021). The study in broad terms: Because TCR sequencing was done on bulk RNA from unsorted whole blood, the alpha and beta chains could not be paired.

Only a few counts were recorded for this clonotype. It has no known antigen specificity. No base-level quality is on record; no much larger clone is a single base apart. Reading from cysteine to phenylalanine, the CDR3 counts 14 amino acids. Just the 42-base CDR3 DNA is kept, in frame starting at base 1. The germline V gene sets CDR1 to MNHEY and CDR2 to SVGEGT. V loses 8 bases, J loses 1 base, and the germline ends lie 12 bases apart. Overall study outcomes, separate from this receptor: Matching against VDJdb was skewed toward anti-spike CD8 responses, likely underestimated virus-specific expansions, and missed private and CD4 specificities.

A case-control design nested within a healthcare worker cohort in London, UK, was used, with weekly nasopharyngeal swab PCR tests and blood sampling performed. Between 23 and 31 March 2020, the week of the UK lockdown, healthcare workers were enrolled and then followed up weekly for as long as 16 weeks. The protocol used for the library was 5' RACE. Instrument used: NextSeq 500. Unique molecular identifiers were attached to individual cDNA molecules in the TCR library protocol so that sequencing error and PCR bias could be corrected. TCR alpha and beta chains were both sequenced, and the abundances of alpha and beta sequences in each sample were closely correlated with each other. The original pipeline was this. Decombinator V4 was used to annotate TCR sequences for V gene, J gene and CDR3. Expanded TCRs were defined as changing significantly between any two time points under a Poisson model with p below 0.0001. Abundances of TCRs were expressed as counts per million after normalisation to the total number of TCRs sequenced in each sample. TRAV1-2 paired with TRAJ12, TRAJ20 or TRAJ33 defined MAIT TCRs, while TRAV10 paired with TRAJ18 defined iNKT TCRs. VDJdb, accessed 1 November 2021, was searched for CMV, EBV and SARS-CoV-2 annotated TCRs, with TCRs annotated for multiple antigens excluded. The public reads were quality trimmed at Q25 with fastp and then assembled into clones with MiXCR by TCRdb, keeping productive beta chains. Entries are consolidated by CDR3 protein sequence, retaining the most common genes and DNA. Clone size and V and J calls follow TCRdb, not the original study. For this sample the table gives more than 95,000 distinct CDR3 sequences, of which around 17% were detected only once. The ten largest clones add up to roughly 1.3% of the sample.

The V gene is TRBV6-2 or TRBV6-3 and the J gene is TRBJ2-1; the D gene is perhaps TRBD1 or TRBD2, each of them matching over 5 bases. The sequenced sample consisted of whole blood. The receptor was isolated from an adult who was a healthcare worker with PCR-confirmed SARS-CoV-2 infection or an uninfected control (not recorded which). CDR3 sequence: CASDRGQSYNEQFF. The DNA sequence reads TGTGCCAGCGACAGAGGGCAATCCTACAATGAGCAGTTCTTC.